This TCR beta chain came from a study of T-cell memory formation after mild COVID-19. Trimming stripped 0 bases from V and 3 bases from J, with 10 bases between. The CDR3 has 14 amino acids. Per the germline V gene, CDR1 is SGHRS and CDR2 is YFSETQ. TCRdb re-analysed the 5' RACE reads in MiXCR, keeping a single row per CDR3 protein. In the table there are fewer than 90,000 distinct CDR3 sequences, over 11% of which are singletons. The sequencing sample was made of PBMCs or a T cell subset sorted from them (not recorded which). The J gene is TRBJ2-7, the V gene TRBV5-1; TRBD1 is a possible D gene (6 bases). The sequence was collected from an adult woman who had mild COVID-19 (a few samples of this study predate the infection). Cell type and time point are not known. CDR3 bases: TGCGCCAGCAGCTTGGGAGGGGGTGACTACGAGCAGTACTTC. Translated, it gives CASSLGGGDYEQYF.